This T cell receptor beta chain was observed in a study of CD8+ T cells in alopecia areata. Whole-study results and caveats: With patients, TCR sharing proved less clear than in mice, a difference possibly related to HLA. Normal skin contains resident alphabeta T cells, and these are also sequenced in scalp samples. Scalp lesions, especially in alopecia totalis/universalis, had higher clonality than normal scalp.

V was pared by 7 bases and J by 6 bases, with 27 bases of the junction left unmatched. Per the germline V gene, CDR1 is SGHRS and CDR2 is YFSETQ. The CDR3 loop spans 20 amino acids. Reverse transcription of extracted RNA yielded cDNA, which provided the sequencing template. The method was immunoSEQ multiplex PCR; TCRdb's version includes in-frame clones alone and lacks a portion of them. The repertoire has 30,000 to 40,000 clones, nearly 55% of them found once; the top ten carry about 1.8%. Details on this clone: Its antigen remains unidentified.

Across about five patients, CD4+ cells underwent sorting into CD25+CD127- cells. Isolation of CD4+ and CD8+ T cells from PBMCs was achieved by sorting. The rearrangement uses TRBV5-1 and TRBJ2-7, with TRBD2 identical over 11 bases. The TCR was taken from a human donor with alopecia areata. Sequencing used CD4+ Tregs sorted from blood. In DNA form, the CDR3 reads TGCGCCAGCGCGCTTGAGTTCTGGGCGGCCTCAGGCACTAGCGGGAGCGAGCAGTACTTC. Protein: CASALEFWAASGTSGSEQYF.